Below, 26 T cell receptor beta chains from the same sample are listed, as sequenced in a study of blood T cells in healthy people across ages. PCR was performed a second time for about 6 to 11 cycles using a sample-barcoded 5' primer and a J-beta primer mix. Each CDR3 protein is one row after TCRdb ran MiXCR on the 5' RACE reads. The sample carries around 1,000,000 distinct CDR3 sequences, under 30% recorded once. These same data were also listed under a study on T cells of mothers and their children.

The sample comprised blood. Source of these receptors: a girl aged 2-15 years in good health.

This clonotype turned up a few times. The V gene is TRBV4-3, the J gene TRBJ2-1; 7 nucleotides match TRBD1. There are 14 residues in the CDR3. J gave up 4 bases and V 3 bases, and 3 bases lay outside the gene matches. Germline V gene sequence: CDR1 LGHNA, CDR2 YSLEER. This chain's CDR3 is CASSQGQRYNEQFF. The CDR3 nucleotides are TGCGCCAGCAGCCAGGGACAGAGATACAATGAGCAGTTCTTC.

This clonotype was counted between two and nine times. The rearrangement joins TRBV27 to TRBJ2-1; D is uncertain. This CDR3 region has 11 residues. Trimming took off 5 bases at V and 7 bases at J, with 6 bases between the two ends. Per germline, CDR1 MNHEY and CDR2 SMNVEV (reference sequence). This chain's CDR3 is CASSMGNEQFF. The CDR3 nucleotides read TGTGCCAGCAGTATGGGGAATGAGCAGTTCTTC.

This clonotype came up a few times. The V call is TRBV27, the J call TRBJ2-5, with 10 bases that match TRBD2. The DNA end lines up better with TRBJ2-1; the J call may be wrong. Germline loops: CDR1 MNHEY, CDR2 SMNVEV (reference sequence). This CDR3 region has 16 residues. CDR3 DNA: TGTGCCAGCAGTTTAGCTGGACTAGCGGCGATCAATGAGCAGTTCTTC. It yields the protein CASSLAGLAAINEQFF.

V is TRBV28 and J is TRBJ2-3; possibly TRBD1 or TRBD2 for D (6 bases each). This CDR3 has 14 residues. V was trimmed by 3 bases and J by 7 bases, leaving 14 bases between them. CDR1 and CDR2 from the germline V gene are MDHEN and SYDVKM. Here the CDR3 reads CASSFPGGRYTQYF. The CDR3 DNA follows: TGTGCCAGCAGTTTTCCCGGGGGCAGGTATACGCAGTATTTT.

In this sample, this clonotype turned up a few times. The gene calls are TRBV9 and TRBJ2-7; 10 bases match TRBD2. CDR1 is SGDLS, CDR2 YYNGEE, per germline. CDR3 length: 14 amino acids. Trimming cost V 0 bases and J 5 bases; bases outside gene matches: 2. Here the CDR3 reads CASSVASGSNEQYF. The CDR3 bases are TGTGCCAGCAGCGTAGCTAGCGGGAGTAACGAGCAGTACTTC.

This clonotype was recorded a few times. This chain links TRBV6-2 or TRBV6-3 with TRBJ1-2; D is undetermined. Germline V lookup: CDR1 MNHEY, CDR2 SVGEGT. This CDR3 contains 14 residues. V lost 5 bases and J lost 1, with 11 bases in between. The CDR3 DNA reads as TGTGCCAGCAGTACGAGGACGAATAACTATGGCTACACCTTC. Protein: CASSTRTNNYGYTF.

The chain joins TRBV24-1 to TRBJ1-5; TRBD1 is a possible D gene (5 bases). This CDR3 contains 15 residues. Germline CDR1 is KGHDR and CDR2 is SFDVKD. V was shortened by 3 bases and J by 3 bases, with 11 bases between the two germline ends. CDR3 nucleotide sequence: TGTGCCACCAGTGATCCCGGGACGGACAATCAGCCCCAGCATTTT. It specifies CATSDPGTDNQPQHF.

V and J are TRBV4-1 and TRBJ1-2; TRBD1 matches 9 bases. Germline values: CDR1 MGHRA, CDR2 YSYEKL. The V segment lost 3 bases and the J segment 7 bases; nucleotides outside the gene matches: 9. The CDR3 runs 15 residues. This CDR3 reads CASSQNTGGARGYTF. The CDR3 DNA sequence: TGCGCCAGCAGCCAGAATACAGGGGGCGCTCGTGGCTACACCTTC.

The CDR3 protein is CASSQDYTGTYEQYF. The CDR3 DNA is TGCGCCAGCAGCCAAGATTATACCGGGACCTACGAGCAGTACTTC. The chain links TRBV4-3 to TRBJ2-7; possibly TRBD2 for D (5 bases). The CDR3 runs 15 residues. Germline CDR1 is LGHNA and CDR2 is YSLEER. The V gene lost 0 bases and the J gene lost 2 bases, with 11 bases spanning the gap.

This clonotype was counted a few times. The chain links TRBV7-6 to TRBJ2-2, with D unresolved. V lost 3 bases, J lost 6 bases, and 8 bases lay in between. Germline lookup yields CDR1 SGHVS and CDR2 FNYEAQ. CDR3 length: 13 residues. CDR3 coding DNA: TGTGCCAGCAGCTTTGGATTGGCCGGGGAGCTGTTTTTT. It yields the protein CASSFGLAGELFF.

The rearrangement uses TRBV12-3 or TRBV12-4 and TRBJ1-3, with D unresolved. CDR3 size: 13 residues. Trimming removed 8 bases from V and 0 bases from J, with 8 bases in between. The CDR3 loop is CASAGISGNTIYF. The CDR3 bases are TGTGCCAGCGCGGGTATCTCTGGAAACACCATATATTTT.

The rearrangement links TRBV7-3 to TRBJ2-5, with 7 bases identical to TRBD2. The J call is in doubt because the DNA end fits TRBJ2-7 better. The germline V gene encodes CDR1 SGHTA and CDR2 FQGTGA. The CDR3 loop spans 16 amino acids. This CDR3 reads CASSFPNGGRIYEQYF. DNA of the CDR3: TGTGCCAGCAGCTTCCCGAACGGGGGGAGAATCTACGAGCAGTACTTC.

The chain has TRBV29-1 and TRBJ2-2; the match to TRBD1 covers 7 bases. Germline CDR1 and CDR2: SQVTM and ANQGSEA. V gave up 7 bases and J gave up 4 bases; unmatched junction bases: 12. This CDR3 comprises 15 residues. CDR3 sequence: CSAGLTGAGTGELFF. The CDR3 bases are TGCAGCGCCGGCCTTACAGGGGCGGGCACCGGGGAGCTGTTTTTT.

The chain combines TRBV6-5 with TRBJ1-1, with 9 bases lining up with TRBD1. Germline CDR1 MNHEY, CDR2 SVGAGI. The CDR3 has 15 amino acids. Losses at the gene ends were 6 bases for V and 1 base for J; bases not matched to a gene: 6. CDR3 sequence: CASSVQQGANTEAFF. The CDR3 DNA reads TGTGCCAGCAGCGTACAACAGGGGGCGAACACTGAAGCTTTCTTT.

About this clonotype itself: Given a much more abundant clone one base away, this may be a read error. The chain links TRBV24-1 to TRBJ1-4; 8 bases are a match to TRBD1. The CDR3 has 13 amino acids. The germline V gene has CDR1 KGHDR and CDR2 SFDVKD. The CDR3 reads CATSGGTNEELFF. The CDR3 bases are TGTGCCACCTCAGGGGGCACTAATGAAGAACTGTTTTTT.

This clonotype occurred a few times. This sequence joins TRBV20-1 and TRBJ1-1; no clear D. There are 14 residues in the CDR3. Germline loops: CDR1 DFQATT, CDR2 SNEGSKA (reference sequence). With 2 bases removed from V and 0 bases from J, the gap between germline ends came to 10 bases. CDR3 amino acids: CSARLTSLNTEAFF. The CDR3 DNA is TGCAGTGCTAGACTGACAAGTCTGAACACTGAAGCTTTCTTT.

The chain recombines TRBV6-2 or TRBV6-3 with TRBJ2-1, with TRBD2 matching 8 bases. V gave up 4 bases and J gave up 0 bases; unmatched junction bases: 11. Looked up from germline, CDR1 is MNHEY and CDR2 is SVGEGT. The CDR3 totals 18 residues. Here the CDR3 reads CASSLGLAGPSSYNEQFF. CDR3 nucleotides: TGTGCCAGCAGTTTGGGTCTAGCGGGCCCCAGCTCCTACAATGAGCAGTTCTTC.

Many counts were recorded for this clonotype. The rearrangement joins TRBV25-1 to TRBJ2-5, with 8 bases identical to TRBD2. V was pared by 4 bases and J by 4 bases, with 5 bases of the junction left unmatched. CDR3 length: 14 residues. Germline CDR1 reads MGHDK; CDR2 reads SYGVNS. As DNA, the CDR3 is TGTGCCAGCAGTGGTGGGCTAGCGGGAGAGACCCAGTACTTC. It yields the protein CASSGGLAGETQYF.

This clonotype has a handful of counts. This chain joins TRBV2 and TRBJ2-3; no firm D call. This CDR3 has 16 residues. Germline CDR1 and CDR2: SNHLY and FYNNEI. Trimming pared 1 base from V and 2 bases from J, leaving 13 bases between. The CDR3 sequence: CASSEGADGFTDTQYF. The CDR3 DNA is TGTGCCAGCAGTGAAGGGGCCGACGGATTCACAGATACGCAGTATTTT.

This clonotype was seen only a few times. The chain links TRBV29-1 to TRBJ2-6, with D possibly TRBD1 on 6 matching bases. V dropped 3 bases and J dropped 4 bases, with 10 bases sitting between them. CDR1 SQVTM and CDR2 ANQGSEA come from the germline V gene. The CDR3 totals 14 residues. CDR3 loop: CSVDAGDGANVLTF. CDR3 in DNA: TGCAGCGTTGATGCAGGGGACGGGGCCAACGTCCTGACTTTC.

This clonotype was counted a few times. The V and J genes are TRBV11-2 and TRBJ2-5; 9 bases align to TRBD1. The CDR3 extends over 16 amino acids. Germline lookup yields CDR1 SGHAT and CDR2 FQNNGV. After removal of 5 bases from V and 8 bases from J, the junction contained 15 bases not matched to a gene. CDR3 protein: CASSPLGTGIKVTQYF. The DNA of the CDR3 is TGTGCCAGCAGCCCGTTGGGGACAGGGATCAAGGTCACCCAGTACTTC.

In this sample, this clonotype turned up a few times. This chain's CDR3 is CASSHRDRAHEQYF. The CDR3 bases are TGTGCCAGCAGTCACCGGGACAGGGCCCACGAGCAGTACTTC. The chain uses TRBV2 and TRBJ2-7; 9 bases line up with TRBD1. V shed 5 bases and J 5 bases; nucleotides not matched to a gene: 7. The CDR3 is 14 amino acids. In germline, CDR1 is SNHLY, CDR2 FYNNEI.

Details on this clonotype: The conserved final phenylalanine or tryptophan is absent from the CDR3, which likely points to a read error. The chain couples TRBV29-1 to TRBJ1-1; D possibly corresponds to TRBD1 (5 bases). CDR1 and CDR2 from the germline V gene are SQVTM and ANQGSEA. Trimming removed 2 bases at V and 11 bases at J, with 21 bases between. The length of the CDR3 is 14 residues. The CDR3 nucleotides read TGCAGCGTTGAAAGTTGGGGCGCGGTTGATGGGGCTTTCCTT. Its protein is CSVESWGAVDGAFL.

This clonotype has a handful of counts. The chain couples TRBV7-2 to TRBJ1-1; D unclear. The CDR3 has 13 residues. V dropped 8 bases and J dropped 7 bases, with 17 bases sitting between them. Per germline, CDR1 SGHTA and CDR2 FQGNSA. Written as DNA, the CDR3 is TGTGCCAGCTCCTCGTGGCGAGGGAGTGAAGCTTTCTTT. Residues: CASSSWRGSEAFF. Together with reference TRBV7-2 and TRBJ1-1, the CDR3 gives the full variable domain: GAGVSQSPSNKVTEKGKDVELRCDPISGHTALYWYRQSLGQGLEFLIYFQGNSAPDKSGLPSDRFSAERTGGSVSTLTIQRTQQEDSAVYLCASSSWRGSEAFFGQGTRLTVV.

This clonotype was found a few times. This chain links TRBV9 with TRBJ2-3, with D possibly TRBD1 on 5 matching bases. Per germline, CDR1 SGDLS and CDR2 YYNGEE. The V end was cut by 4 bases, the J end by 3 bases, with 15 bases between. CDR3 length equals 15 residues. The CDR3 sequence is CASSSLREFTDTQYF. The CDR3 DNA follows: TGTGCCAGCAGCTCTCTCAGGGAATTTACAGATACGCAGTATTTT.

V gene TRBV6-1 combines with J gene TRBJ2-7, with a tentative D call TRBD2 (6 bases). V was pared by 7 bases and J by 3 bases, with 25 bases between. There are 17 residues in the CDR3. CDR1 is MNHNS, CDR2 SASEGT, per germline. The CDR3 nucleotides read TGTGCCAGCACCCCAGGATGGGGGGATTCTAACCACTACGAGCAGTACTTC. It translates to CASTPGWGDSNHYEQYF.